This T cell receptor beta chain was recovered during a study of shared clonotypes between healthy human individuals. V dropped 0 bases and J dropped 0 bases, with 6 bases sitting between them. In germline, CDR1 is SNHLY, CDR2 FYNNEI. The CDR3 consists of 15 residues. Method: immunoSEQ multiplex PCR; TCRdb's copy keeps in-frame clones and lacks some. Among millions of clones listed, 90% to 95% were seen once. Remarks on this clone: What it binds is not known. The sample holds other DNA sequences that translate to the same CDR3.

Study results and caveats: It was observed that roughly 5.4% of naive CD4 clonotypes were shared across several donors. Sorted-subset sequencing, rarefaction showed, was incomplete despite large depth.

Sequencing used naive CD4+ T cells sorted from blood. Stated subset: CD45RA+ positively selected. The chain carries TRBV2 and TRBJ1-5, with D hard to call. The TCR comes from a man younger than 30 in good health. CDR3 sequence (DNA): TGTGCCAGCAGTGAAGCCGGGTATAGCAATCAGCCCCAGCATTTT. Encoded protein: CASSEAGYSNQPQHF. The full variable domain, completed using reference TRBV2 and TRBJ1-5, is EPEVTQTPSHQVTQMGQEVILRCVPISNHLYFYWYRQILGQKVEFLVSFYNNEISEKSEIFDDQFSVERPDGSNFTLKIRSTKLEDSAMYFCASSEAGYSNQPQHFGDGTRLSIL.